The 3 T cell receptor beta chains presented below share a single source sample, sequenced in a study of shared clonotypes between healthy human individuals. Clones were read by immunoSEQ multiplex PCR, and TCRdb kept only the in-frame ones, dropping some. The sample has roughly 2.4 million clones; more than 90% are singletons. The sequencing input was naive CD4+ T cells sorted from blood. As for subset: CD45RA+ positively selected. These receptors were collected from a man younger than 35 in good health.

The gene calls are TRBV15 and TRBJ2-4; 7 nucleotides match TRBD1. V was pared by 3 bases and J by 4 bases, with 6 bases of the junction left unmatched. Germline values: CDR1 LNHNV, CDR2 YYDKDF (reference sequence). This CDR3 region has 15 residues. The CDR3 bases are TGTGCCACCAGCAGGGAGCCGGGACAGAAAAACATTCAGTACTTC. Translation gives CATSREPGQKNIQYF.

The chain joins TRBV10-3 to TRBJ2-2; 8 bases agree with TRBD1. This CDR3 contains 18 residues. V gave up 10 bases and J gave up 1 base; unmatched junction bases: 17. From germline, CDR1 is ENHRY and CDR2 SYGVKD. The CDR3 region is CATHPGDRRTMNTGELFF. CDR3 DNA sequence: TGTGCCACCCATCCAGGGGACAGGCGGACCATGAACACCGGGGAGCTGTTTTTT.

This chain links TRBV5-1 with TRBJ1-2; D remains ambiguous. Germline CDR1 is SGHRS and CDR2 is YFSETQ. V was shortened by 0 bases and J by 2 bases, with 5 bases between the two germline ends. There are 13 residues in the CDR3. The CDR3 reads CASSLESNYGYTF. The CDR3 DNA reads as TGCGCCAGCAGCTTGGAAAGCAACTATGGCTACACCTTC. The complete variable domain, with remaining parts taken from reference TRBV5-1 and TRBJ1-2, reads KAGVTQTPRYLIKTRGQQVTLSCSPISGHRSVSWYQQTPGQGLQFLFEYFSETQRNKGNFPGRFSGRQFSNSRSEMNVSTLELGDSALYLCASSLESNYGYTFGSGTRLTVV.